The next 12 T cell receptor beta chains were all read from a single sample in a study of blood T cells in healthy people across ages (dated by TCRdb to about 2015). Library generation was performed with 5' RACE. TCRdb names Illumina HiSeq 2500 as the instrument used. A second PCR of about 6 to 12 cycles was run with a J-beta primer mix and a sample-barcoded 5' primer. TCRdb took the public reads, trimmed them with fastp at Q25, ran MiXCR for clone calling and kept in-frame beta chains. Rows merge per CDR3 protein into single entries with the most common DNA and genes. The sample table holds about 1.4 million distinct CDR3 sequences, of which around 55% were seen once. The leading ten clones occupy roughly 6.3% of the sample. The sequenced sample consisted of blood. These TCRs come from a man between 18 and 35 years old in good health.

The chain carries TRBV20-1 and TRBJ2-5; TRBD1 might be the D (6 bases). This CDR3 has 16 residues. Trimming removed 7 bases from V and 5 bases from J, with 26 bases in between. CDR1 is DFQATT, CDR2 SNEGSKA, per germline (reference sequence). The DNA for the CDR3 is TGCAGTGTAAAGAGTTCTCGAGTGGGGGCGGGCGAGACCCAGTACTTC. It encodes CSVKSSRVGAGETQYF.

The V gene is TRBV5-4, the J gene TRBJ2-1; D gene unclear. The CDR3 runs 16 residues. V shed 3 bases and J shed 10 bases, with 23 bases lying between them. CDR1 is SGHNT, CDR2 YYREEE, per germline (reference sequence). CDR3 region: CASSYPVAGATWEQFF. CDR3 coding DNA: TGTGCCAGCAGCTACCCGGTGGCAGGCGCAACATGGGAGCAGTTCTTC.

This clonotype was counted only a few times. V and J are TRBV27 and TRBJ2-6; D unclear. The V end lost 2 bases, the J end lost 0 bases, and 8 bases lay between the germline ends. The CDR3 is 16 residues long. Germline V lookup: CDR1 MNHEY, CDR2 SMNVEV (reference sequence). The CDR3 region has the DNA TGTGCCAGCAGTTTACTTGGGGTCTCTGGGGCCAACGTCCTGACTTTC. Translation: CASSLLGVSGANVLTF.

This clonotype has only a few counts. The J gene is TRBJ2-1, the V gene TRBV30; no clear D gene. The germline V gene encodes CDR1 GTSNPN and CDR2 SVGIG (reference sequence). V shed 1 base and J shed 6 bases, with 4 bases lying between them. The CDR3 contains 11 residues. The CDR3 loop is CAWSDFNEQFF. The CDR3 region has the DNA TGTGCCTGGAGTGATTTCAATGAGCAGTTCTTC.

This clonotype was recorded a few times. The genes are TRBV9 and TRBJ1-2; a weak D match, TRBD1 (5 bases). The CDR3 runs to 15 residues. The germline CDR1 and CDR2 sequences are SGDLS and YYNGEE. V gave up 0 bases and J gave up 6 bases, with 15 bases separating them. CDR3 sequence: CASSVVGPGENGYTF. In nucleotides, the CDR3 is TGTGCCAGCAGCGTAGTAGGACCGGGGGAGAATGGCTACACCTTC.

This sequence joins TRBV19 and TRBJ2-7; D perhaps matches TRBD1 (5 bases). The J call may be in error: the DNA end matches TRBJ2-5 better. The CDR3 totals 13 residues. Germline loops: CDR1 LNHDA, CDR2 SQIVND (reference sequence). The CDR3 is CASSTGLIETQYF. The DNA for the CDR3 is TGTGCCAGTAGTACAGGGTTGATTGAGACCCAGTACTTC.

V usage is TRBV5-1 and J usage is TRBJ2-1, with D perhaps being TRBD1 or TRBD2 (5 bases each). The V and J ends lost 0 bases and 4 bases respectively, with 14 bases between them. This CDR3 spans 16 amino acids. From germline, CDR1 is SGHRS and CDR2 YFSETQ. The CDR3 region has the DNA TGCGCCAGCAGCTTGGCCGGGACCGTCACGTACAATGAGCAGTTCTTC. Encoded protein: CASSLAGTVTYNEQFF.

In this sample, this clonotype turned up many times. The chain links TRBV7-2 to TRBJ2-7, with D maybe TRBD1 (6 bases). The CDR3 runs 14 residues. The germline V gene encodes CDR1 SGHTA and CDR2 FQGNSA. V was pared by 5 bases and J by 0 bases, with 11 bases between. DNA for the CDR3: TGTGCCAGCAGCCCCCGGACAGCCTCCTACGAGCAGTACTTC. It yields the protein CASSPRTASYEQYF.

This clonotype is a singleton in its sample. The V gene is TRBV12-3 or TRBV12-4, the J gene TRBJ2-5, with TRBD1 as a possible D gene (6 bases). The CDR3 covers 13 residues. The V end lost 5 bases, the J end lost 5 bases, and 12 bases lay between the germline ends. This chain's CDR3 is CASSKDSRETQYF. CDR3 nucleotide sequence: TGTGCCAGCAGTAAGGACAGCAGGGAGACCCAGTACTTC.

The rearrangement uses TRBV5-1 and TRBJ2-1; TRBD2 agrees at 10 bases. V trimming: 0 bases; J trimming: 6 bases; junction bases outside the gene matches: 6. In germline, CDR1 is SGHRS, CDR2 YFSETQ. CDR3 length: 16 residues. The CDR3 reads CASSLAGLAIPNEQFF. The CDR3 DNA is TGCGCCAGCAGCTTGGCGGGACTAGCGATTCCCAATGAGCAGTTCTTC. Variable domain in full (rest from reference TRBV5-1 and TRBJ2-1): KAGVTQTPRYLIKTRGQQVTLSCSPISGHRSVSWYQQTPGQGLQFLFEYFSETQRNKGNFPGRFSGRQFSNSRSEMNVSTLELGDSALYLCASSLAGLAIPNEQFFGPGTRLTVL.

This clonotype was seen only a few times. V and J are TRBV6-6 and TRBJ2-7, with 16 bases that match TRBD2. The CDR3 has 14 residues. The trim removed 8 bases at V and 6 bases at J, leaving 4 bases unmatched. The germline V gene encodes CDR1 MNHNY and CDR2 SVGAGI (reference sequence). Here the CDR3 DNA reads TGTGCCAGCGTGGGGACTAGCGGGAGGGGCGAGCAGTACTTC. Amino acids: CASVGTSGRGEQYF.

The gene calls are TRBV6-6 and TRBJ2-1; D might be TRBD2 (6 bases). The end of the DNA is better explained by TRBJ2-7, so the J call may be wrong. Germline CDR1 MNHNY, CDR2 SVGAGI (reference sequence). The length of the CDR3 is 15 residues. The CDR3 here is CASRQDGSSYNEQYF. The CDR3 DNA reads TGTGCCAGCAGACAGGACGGGAGCTCCTACAATGAGCAGTACTTC.